Following are 3 T cell receptor beta chains from one sample sequenced in a study of early stage breast cancer tumors. TCRdb's copy holds only in-frame clones and misses some; the assay was immunoSEQ multiplex PCR. The data contain tens of thousands of clones, about 83% of them seen just once; the ten biggest clones take up about 3.7%. The sample was blood. Receptor source: a person under 45 with breast cancer.

Notes on this clone: Other DNA sequences from this sample encode an identical CDR3 as well. CDR3 residues: CASSLSETQYF. The DNA for the CDR3 is TGTGCCAGCAGTCTTTCGGAGACCCAGTACTTC. V usage is TRBV7-9 and J usage is TRBJ2-5; D is unclear. The germline gives CDR1 SEHNR, CDR2 FQNEAQ (reference sequence). Trimming left V 6 bases short and J 5 bases short, with 7 bases between. The CDR3 is 11 residues long. The variable domain in full, completed from reference TRBV7-9 and TRBJ2-5, reads DTGVSQNPRHKITKRGQNVTFRCDPISEHNRLYWYRQTLGQGPEFLTYFQNEAQLEKSRLLSDRFSAERPKGSFSTLEIQRTEQGDSAMYLCASSLSETQYFGPGTRLLVL.

This clone was picked up a small number of times. V and J are TRBV18 and TRBJ2-7, with 10 bases fitting TRBD1. The CDR3 length is 15 residues. V gave up 2 bases and J gave up 6 bases; unmatched junction bases: 7. The germline V gene encodes CDR1 KGHSH and CDR2 LQKENI. CDR3 loop: CASSPESRTGGEQYF. The DNA for the CDR3 is TGTGCCAGCTCACCAGAGTCCCGGACAGGGGGCGAGCAGTACTTC.

The chain joins TRBV7-9 to TRBJ2-5; 7 bases map to TRBD2. Germline lookup yields CDR1 SEHNR and CDR2 FQNEAQ (reference sequence). The CDR3 consists of 14 residues. V lost 5 bases, J lost 5 bases, and 8 bases stayed unmatched. The CDR3 sequence: CASSPPRGEETQYF. CDR3 in DNA: TGTGCCAGCAGCCCCCCCCGGGGGGAGGAGACCCAGTACTTC.